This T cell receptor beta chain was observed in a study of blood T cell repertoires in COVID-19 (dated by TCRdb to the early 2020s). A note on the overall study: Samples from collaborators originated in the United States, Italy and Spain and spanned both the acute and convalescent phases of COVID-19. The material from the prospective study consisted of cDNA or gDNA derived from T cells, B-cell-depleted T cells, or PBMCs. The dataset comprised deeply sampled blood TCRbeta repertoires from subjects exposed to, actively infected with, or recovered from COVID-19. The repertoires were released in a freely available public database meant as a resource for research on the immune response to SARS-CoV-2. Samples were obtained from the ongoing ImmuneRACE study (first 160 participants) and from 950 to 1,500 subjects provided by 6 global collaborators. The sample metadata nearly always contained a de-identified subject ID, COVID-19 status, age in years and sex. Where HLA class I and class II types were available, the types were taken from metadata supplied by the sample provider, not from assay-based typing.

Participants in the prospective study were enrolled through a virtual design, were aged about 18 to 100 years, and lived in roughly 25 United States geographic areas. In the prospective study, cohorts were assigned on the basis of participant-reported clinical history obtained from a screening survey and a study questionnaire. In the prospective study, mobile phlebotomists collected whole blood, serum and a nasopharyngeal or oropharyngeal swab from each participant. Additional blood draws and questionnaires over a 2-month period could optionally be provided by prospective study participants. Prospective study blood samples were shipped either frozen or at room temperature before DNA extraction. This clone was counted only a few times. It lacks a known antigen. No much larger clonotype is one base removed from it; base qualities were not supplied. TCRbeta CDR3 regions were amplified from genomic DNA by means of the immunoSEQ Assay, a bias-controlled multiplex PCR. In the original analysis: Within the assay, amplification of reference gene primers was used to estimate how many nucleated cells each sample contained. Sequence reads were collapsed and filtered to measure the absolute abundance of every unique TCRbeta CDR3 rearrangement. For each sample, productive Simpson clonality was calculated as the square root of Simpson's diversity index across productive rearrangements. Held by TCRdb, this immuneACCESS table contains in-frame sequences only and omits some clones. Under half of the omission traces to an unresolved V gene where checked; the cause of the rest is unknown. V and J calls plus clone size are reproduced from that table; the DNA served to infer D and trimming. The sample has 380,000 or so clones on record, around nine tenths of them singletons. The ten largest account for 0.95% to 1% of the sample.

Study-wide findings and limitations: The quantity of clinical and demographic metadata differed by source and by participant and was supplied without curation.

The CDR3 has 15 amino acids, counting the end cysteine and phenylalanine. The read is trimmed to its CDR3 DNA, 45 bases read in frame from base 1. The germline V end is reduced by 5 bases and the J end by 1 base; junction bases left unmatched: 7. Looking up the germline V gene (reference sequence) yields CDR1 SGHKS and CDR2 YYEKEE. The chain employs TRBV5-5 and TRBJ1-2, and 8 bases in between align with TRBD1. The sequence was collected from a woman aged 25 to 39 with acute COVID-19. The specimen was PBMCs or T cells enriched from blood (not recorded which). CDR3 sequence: CASRVGTGLNYGYTF. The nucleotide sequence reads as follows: TGTGCCAGCAGGGTTGGGACAGGACTTAACTATGGCTACACCTTC.